This TCR beta chain appears in the sequencing data of a study of T cell repertoires in cytomegalovirus infection. Study-level information: The public TCR beta signatures pointed to both CMV infection and matching HLA type.

The V end was cut by 0 bases, the J end by 4 bases, with 9 bases between. Germline CDR1 reads LGHNA; CDR2 reads YSLEER. This CDR3 contains 15 residues. This clonotype was observed many times. Its antigen is as yet unknown. TCRdb passed the reads through MiXCR, listing each CDR3 protein once. This sample has nearly 700,000 distinct CDR3 sequences, with around a third found just once. Study results and caveats: The response measured ex vivo was dominated by TCR beta clonotypes (HLA-C-restricted and CMV-specific).

Specimen: cultured PBMCs, collected from culture after CMV antigen stimulation. The receptor was derived from a human donor in good health (CMV status not recorded). Some clones in this sample may be carry-over from other donors' samples. The J gene is TRBJ1-4, the V gene TRBV4-3; no firm D call. The CDR3 nucleotides read TGCGCCAGCAGCCAAGACCTTGGAAGTAATGAAAAACTGTTTTTT. This codes for CASSQDLGSNEKLFF.